Shown below are 9 T cell receptor beta chains from a single sample sequenced in a study of T cells expressing NK-cell markers. TCRdb reprocessed the 5' RACE reads and stores each CDR3 protein as one record, lacking DNA. The sample's table shows about 460,000 distinct CDR3 sequences. Source material: blood T cells: a sorted CD56 or NKG2C T cell subset, CD4+ or CD8+ T cells, or bulk PBMC T cells (not recorded which). The receptors here all came from a woman aged 45-60 years in good health.

This chain links TRBV12-3 or TRBV12-4 with TRBJ1-1; the D call from TCRdb, TRBD1, cannot be confirmed without DNA. The length of the CDR3 is 13 residues. CDR3 residues: CASGRGGSTEAFF.

The chain combines TRBV7-7 with TRBJ2-2; TCRdb proposes TRBD1, but this gene call is untestable without DNA. The V gene's germline CDR1 is SSHAT and CDR2 FNYEAQ (reference sequence). This CDR3 comprises 12 residues. CDR3: CASSSYRGELFF.

The V gene is TRBV12-3 or TRBV12-4, the J gene TRBJ2-1; TCRdb's assignment of TRBD1 cannot be checked, as there is no DNA. The CDR3 extends over 15 amino acids. The CDR3 loop reads CASSLELSRGAEQFF.

This chain connects TRBV2 to TRBJ2-1; TCRdb gives TRBD1 as the D gene, but with no DNA this cannot be confirmed. CDR1 is SNHLY and CDR2 is FYNNEI in the germline V gene. The CDR3 has 16 amino acids. The CDR3 sequence: CASSEDATVGIDEQFF. The whole variable domain, filled in from reference TRBV2 and TRBJ2-1, reads EPEVTQTPSHQVTQMGQEVILRCVPISNHLYFYWYRQILGQKVEFLVSFYNNEISEKSEIFDDQFSVERPDGSNFTLKIRSTKLEDSAMYFCASSEDATVGIDEQFFGPGTRLTVL.

The chain is built from TRBV18 and TRBJ2-7; as DNA is missing, the TRBD2 call by TCRdb cannot be tested. Germline values: CDR1 KGHSH, CDR2 LQKENI. This CDR3 has 14 residues. The CDR3 loop is CASSREGKGFEQYF.

J is TRBJ2-5 and V is TRBV10-2; TCRdb gives TRBD1 as the D gene, but with no DNA this cannot be confirmed. Per germline, CDR1 WSHSY and CDR2 SAAADI. CDR3 length equals 15 residues. This CDR3 reads CASTKQGAVQETQYF.

The J gene is TRBJ2-1, the V gene TRBV5-1. Germline assignment: CDR1 SGHRS and CDR2 YFSETQ. This CDR3 comprises 14 residues. CDR3 amino acids: CASSLREIYNEQFF.

The rearrangement links TRBV27 to TRBJ2-5; the D call of TRBD2 rests on TCRdb alone, since no DNA is present to check it. The CDR3 covers 16 residues. CDR1 is MNHEY, CDR2 SMNVEV, per germline (reference sequence). The CDR3 loop reads CASSSILAGPQETQYF.

This CDR3 reads CASSTGGSTDTQYF. The chain uses TRBV18 and TRBJ2-3; TCRdb's assignment of TRBD2 cannot be checked, as there is no DNA. This CDR3 contains 14 residues. CDR1 KGHSH and CDR2 LQKENI come from the germline V gene.